This TCR beta chain was sequenced during a study of CD8+ T cells in alopecia areata. Study as a whole: Treated individuals took tofacitinib by mouth, 5 to 10 mg twice daily. Findings and caveats of the study: Among the cells sequenced in scalp samples are also the resident alphabeta T cells of normal skin. It was lesional scalp, especially alopecia totalis/universalis, that showed higher clonality than normal scalp.

Notes on this clone: The antigen remains undetermined.

Obtained from alopecia areata patients were lesional scalp punch biopsies along with peripheral blood. This CDR3 comprises 14 residues. CDR1 and CDR2 (germline): MGHRA, YSYEKL. The V gene lost 0 bases and the J gene lost 2 bases, with 7 bases spanning the gap. Sequencing used cDNA as its template, made by extracting RNA and reverse transcribing it. Sequenced by immunoSEQ multiplex PCR; TCRdb stores in-frame clones only, minus some. Of 100,000 to 150,000 clones listed, around 49% are singletons. Source: CD8+ T cells sorted from blood, taken at week 0. The chain has TRBV4-1 and TRBJ1-2; no clear D. This clonotype originated in a human donor with alopecia areata. In DNA form, the CDR3 reads TGCGCCAGCAGCCAAGATGTGGAGAACTATGGCTACACCTTC. The encoded protein is CASSQDVENYGYTF.